Presented here are 9 T cell receptor beta chains from one specimen sequenced in a study of CD8+ T cells in alopecia areata. Treatment: oral pan-JAK inhibitor, 5-10 mg twice daily. After isolation, RNA underwent reverse transcription to generate cDNA as the sequencing template. Assay used: immunoSEQ multiplex PCR; TCRdb lists only in-frame clones, some missing. The sample has about 220,000 clones, under 60% seen once. Sequencing used CD4+ T cells sorted from blood, obtained at week 4, from a patient treated with tofacitinib. All receptors come from a human donor with alopecia areata.

The V and J genes are TRBV4-1 and TRBJ1-1; the D is unclear. The CDR3 spans 12 residues. The germline V gene has CDR1 MGHRA and CDR2 YSYEKL. Trimming removed 8 bases at V and 1 base at J, with 8 bases between. The DNA of the CDR3 is TGCGCCAGCGCCCAAGCGAACACTGAAGCTTTCTTT. Translating it yields CASAQANTEAFF.

This clone was seen only a few times. CDR3 loop: CASSFSKNTEAFF. CDR3 sequence (DNA): TGTGCCAGCAGTTTTTCCAAGAACACTGAAGCTTTCTTT. The chain recombines TRBV27 with TRBJ1-1; D unclear. This CDR3 region has 13 residues. Germline CDR1 reads MNHEY; CDR2 reads SMNVEV (reference sequence). Trimming took 3 bases from V and 1 from J, leaving 6 bases between them.

There are a few counts of this clone. CDR3 coding DNA: TGTGCCAGCAGTCCCCCGGGACTAGCGGGGAGAAGTGGCTACACCTTC. Amino acids: CASSPPGLAGRSGYTF. This sequence joins TRBV27 and TRBJ1-2, with a tentative D call TRBD1 (5 bases). There are 16 residues in the CDR3. Trimming removed 5 bases at V and 7 bases at J, with 23 bases between. Germline CDR1 MNHEY, CDR2 SMNVEV (reference sequence).

This sequence joins TRBV6-5 and TRBJ1-6; D is perhaps TRBD1 (6 bases). Germline values: CDR1 MNHEY, CDR2 SVGAGI. V gave up 9 bases and J gave up 10 bases, with 22 bases separating them. This CDR3 contains 15 residues. The CDR3 loop reads CASNSVAGTTSPLHF. The CDR3 nucleotides read TGTGCCAGTAACTCGGTGGCAGGGACAACGTCACCCCTCCACTTT.

The chain couples TRBV28 to TRBJ1-1; D ambiguous. V lost 3 bases, J lost 6 bases, and 11 bases lay in between. This CDR3 is built from 13 residues. The V gene's germline CDR1 is MDHEN and CDR2 SYDVKM. The CDR3 bases are TGTGCCAGCAGTTTTCGGCTCGGGGCTGAAGCTTTCTTT. Translation gives CASSFRLGAEAFF.

In its sample, this clone was seen a few times. The chain uses TRBV29-1 and TRBJ2-5; 11 bases agree with TRBD1. Germline values: CDR1 SQVTM, CDR2 ANQGSEA. V shed 6 bases, J shed 11 bases, and the junction held 11 bases outside the gene matches. CDR3 size: 13 residues. The CDR3 is CSVAGQGVGEQYF. CDR3 bases: TGCAGCGTCGCGGGACAGGGGGTGGGAGAGCAGTACTTC.

This clone was detected once. This rearrangement joins TRBV29-1 to TRBJ1-2, with 7 bases aligning to TRBD1. There are 13 residues in the CDR3. V was clipped by 1 base and J by 4 bases; unmatched bases: 3. Germline values: CDR1 SQVTM, CDR2 ANQGSEA. The CDR3 DNA reads as TGCAGCGTTGAAGGACAGGGACGCTATGGCTACACCTTC. Its translation is CSVEGQGRYGYTF.

V gene TRBV4-2 combines with J gene TRBJ1-5; TRBD1 matches 9 bases. The ends lost 0 bases at V and 8 bases at J; junction bases unmatched: 5. Germline lookup yields CDR1 LGHNA and CDR2 YNFKEQ. CDR3 length: 15 amino acids. Written as DNA, the CDR3 is TGTGCCAGCAGCCAAGATGGACAGGGGATAGAGCCCCAGCATTTT. Protein sequence: CASSQDGQGIEPQHF.

CDR3 in DNA: TGTGCCTGGAGTGTGCTGGGGGTGAGAGGCTACACCTTC. It yields the protein CAWSVLGVRGYTF. The V gene is TRBV30, the J gene TRBJ1-2; possible D gene TRBD1, 5 bases. This CDR3 has 13 residues. The germline V gene encodes CDR1 GTSNPN and CDR2 SVGIG (reference sequence). V was clipped by 0 bases and J by 8 bases, with 13 bases between them.